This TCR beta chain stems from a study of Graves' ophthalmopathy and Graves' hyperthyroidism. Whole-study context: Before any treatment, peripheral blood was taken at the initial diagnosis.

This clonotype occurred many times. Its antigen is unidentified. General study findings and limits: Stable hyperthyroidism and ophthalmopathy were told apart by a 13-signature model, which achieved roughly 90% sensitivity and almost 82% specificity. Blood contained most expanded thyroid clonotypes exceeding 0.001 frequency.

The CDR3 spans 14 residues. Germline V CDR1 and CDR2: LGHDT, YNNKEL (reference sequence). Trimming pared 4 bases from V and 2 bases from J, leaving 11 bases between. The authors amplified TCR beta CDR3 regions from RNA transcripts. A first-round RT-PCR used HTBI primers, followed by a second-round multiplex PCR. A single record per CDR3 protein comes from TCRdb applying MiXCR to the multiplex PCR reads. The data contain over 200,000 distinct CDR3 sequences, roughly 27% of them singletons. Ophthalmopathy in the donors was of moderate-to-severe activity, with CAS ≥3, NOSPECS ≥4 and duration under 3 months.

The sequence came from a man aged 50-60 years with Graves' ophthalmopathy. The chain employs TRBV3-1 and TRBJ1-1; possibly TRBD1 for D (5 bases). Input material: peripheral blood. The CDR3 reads CASSPLRGNTEAFF. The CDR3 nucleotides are TGTGCCAGCAGCCCCCTTAGGGGAAACACTGAAGCTTTCTTT.